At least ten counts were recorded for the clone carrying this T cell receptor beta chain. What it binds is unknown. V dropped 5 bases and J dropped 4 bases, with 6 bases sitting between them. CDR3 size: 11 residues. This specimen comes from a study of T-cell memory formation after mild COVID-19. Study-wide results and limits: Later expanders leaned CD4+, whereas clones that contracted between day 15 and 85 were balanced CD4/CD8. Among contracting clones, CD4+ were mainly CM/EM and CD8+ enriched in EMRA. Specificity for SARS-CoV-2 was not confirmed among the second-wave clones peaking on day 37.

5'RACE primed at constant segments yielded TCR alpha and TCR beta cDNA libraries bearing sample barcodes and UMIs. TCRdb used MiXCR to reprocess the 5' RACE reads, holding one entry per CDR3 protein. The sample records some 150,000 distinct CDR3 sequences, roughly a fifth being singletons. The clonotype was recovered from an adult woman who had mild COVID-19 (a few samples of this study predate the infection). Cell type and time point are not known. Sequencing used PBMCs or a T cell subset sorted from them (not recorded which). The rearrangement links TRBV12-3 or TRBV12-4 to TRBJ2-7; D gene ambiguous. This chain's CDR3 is CASSTVYEQYF. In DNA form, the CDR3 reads TGTGCCAGCAGTACGGTGTACGAGCAGTACTTC.